This T cell receptor beta chain was documented in a study of T cell responses to AZD1222 COVID-19 vaccine. Notes on the study in general: Spike-spanning, vaccine-associated CD4 TCRs were dominant at 160-218 and 743-854. Baseline seropositivity characterized only six AZD1222 recipients. White British people made up most donors, females outnumbered males, and clonal diversity was possibly underestimated.

This table comes from immunoSEQ multiplex PCR, and its TCRdb copy is limited to in-frame clones, with some not included. The table has around 140,000 clones, 85% to 95% seen once. There are 15 residues in the CDR3. V lost 2 bases to trimming and J lost 6 bases, with 14 bases between them. Germline V gene lookup returns CDR1 SGHNT and CDR2 YYREEE (reference sequence). As to this clone: The antigen is unknown.

Material: peripheral blood, obtained on day 0 of AZD1222 vaccination. The TCR comes from an adult in good health. V usage is TRBV5-4 and J usage is TRBJ2-2, with D possibly being TRBD1 (7 bases). The CDR3, as DNA: TGTGCCAGCAGCTTAGGGGGCAGGAGGGCCGGGGAGCTGTTTTTT. Translating gives CASSLGGRRAGELFF.